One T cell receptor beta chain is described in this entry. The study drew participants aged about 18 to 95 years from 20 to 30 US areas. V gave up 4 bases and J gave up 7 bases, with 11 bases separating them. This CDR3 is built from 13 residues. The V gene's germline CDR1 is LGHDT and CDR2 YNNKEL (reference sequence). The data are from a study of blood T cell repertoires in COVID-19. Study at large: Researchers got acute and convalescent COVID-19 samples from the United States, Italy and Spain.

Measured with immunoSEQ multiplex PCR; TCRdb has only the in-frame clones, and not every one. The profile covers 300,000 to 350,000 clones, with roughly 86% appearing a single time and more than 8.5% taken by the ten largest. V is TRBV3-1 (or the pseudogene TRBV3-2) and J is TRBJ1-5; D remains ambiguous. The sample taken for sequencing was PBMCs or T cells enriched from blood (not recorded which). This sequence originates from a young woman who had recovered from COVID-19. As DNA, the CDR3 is TGTGCCAGCAGCCTGCCCTCGCGGCAGCCCCAGCATTTT. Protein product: CASSLPSRQPQHF.